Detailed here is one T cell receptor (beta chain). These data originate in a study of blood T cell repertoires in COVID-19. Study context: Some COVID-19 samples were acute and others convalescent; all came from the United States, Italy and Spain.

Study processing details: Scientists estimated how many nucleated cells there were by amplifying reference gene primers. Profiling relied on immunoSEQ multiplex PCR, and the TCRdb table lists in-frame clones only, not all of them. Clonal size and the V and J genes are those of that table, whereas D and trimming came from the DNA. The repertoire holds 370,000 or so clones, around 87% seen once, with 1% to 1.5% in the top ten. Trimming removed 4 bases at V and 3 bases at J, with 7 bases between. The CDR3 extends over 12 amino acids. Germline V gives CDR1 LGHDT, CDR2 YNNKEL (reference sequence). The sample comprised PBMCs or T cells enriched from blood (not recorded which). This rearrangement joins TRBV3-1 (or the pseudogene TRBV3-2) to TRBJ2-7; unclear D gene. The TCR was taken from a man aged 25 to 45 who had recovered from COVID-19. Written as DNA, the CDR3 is TGTGCCAGCAGCCCTTCGGGCTACGAGCAGTACTTC. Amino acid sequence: CASSPSGYEQYF.